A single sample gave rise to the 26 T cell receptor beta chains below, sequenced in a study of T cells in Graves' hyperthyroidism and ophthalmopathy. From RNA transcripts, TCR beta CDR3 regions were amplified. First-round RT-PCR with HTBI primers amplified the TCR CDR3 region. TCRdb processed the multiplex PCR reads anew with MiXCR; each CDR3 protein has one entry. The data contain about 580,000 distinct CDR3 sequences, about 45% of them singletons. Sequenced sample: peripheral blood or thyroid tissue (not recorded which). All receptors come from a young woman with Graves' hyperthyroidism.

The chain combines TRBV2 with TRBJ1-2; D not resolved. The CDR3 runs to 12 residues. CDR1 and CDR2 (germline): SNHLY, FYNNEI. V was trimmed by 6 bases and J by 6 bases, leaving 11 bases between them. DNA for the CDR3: TGTGCCAGCAGCGGGAGCGGTGATGGCTACACCTTC. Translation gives CASSGSGDGYTF.

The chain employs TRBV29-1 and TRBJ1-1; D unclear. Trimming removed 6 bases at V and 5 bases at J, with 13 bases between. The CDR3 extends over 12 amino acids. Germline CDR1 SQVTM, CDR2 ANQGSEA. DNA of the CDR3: TGCAGCGTCACTGACCCGGGGACTGAAGCTTTCTTT. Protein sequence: CSVTDPGTEAFF.

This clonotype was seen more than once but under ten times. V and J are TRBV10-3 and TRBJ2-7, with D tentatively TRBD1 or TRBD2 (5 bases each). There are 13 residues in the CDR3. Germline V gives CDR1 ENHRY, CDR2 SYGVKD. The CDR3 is CANSEGFGYEQYF. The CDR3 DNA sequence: TGTGCGAATAGTGAGGGGTTCGGCTACGAGCAGTACTTC.

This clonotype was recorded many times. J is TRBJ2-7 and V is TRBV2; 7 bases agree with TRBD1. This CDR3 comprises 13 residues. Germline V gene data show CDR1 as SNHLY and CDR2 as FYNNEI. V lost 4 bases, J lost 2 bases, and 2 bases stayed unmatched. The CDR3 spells CASSVTGTYEQYF. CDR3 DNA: TGTGCCAGCAGTGTGACAGGGACCTACGAGCAGTACTTC.

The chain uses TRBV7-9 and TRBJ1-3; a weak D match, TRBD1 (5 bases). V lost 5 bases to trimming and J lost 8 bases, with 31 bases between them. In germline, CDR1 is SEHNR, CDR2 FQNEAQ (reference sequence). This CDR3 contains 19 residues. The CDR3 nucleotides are TGTGCCAGCAGCCCCTTCGGTGACAGAAGATCTAACTATGGCTACACCATATATTTT. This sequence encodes CASSPFGDRRSNYGYTIYF.

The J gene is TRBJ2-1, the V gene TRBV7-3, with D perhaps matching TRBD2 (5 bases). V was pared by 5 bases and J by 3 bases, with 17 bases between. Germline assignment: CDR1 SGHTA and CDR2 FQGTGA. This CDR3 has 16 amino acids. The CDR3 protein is CASSHRTAQSYNEQFF. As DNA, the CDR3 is TGTGCCAGCAGCCATCGGACTGCTCAAAGCTACAATGAGCAGTTCTTC.

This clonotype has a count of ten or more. As DNA, the CDR3 is TGCAGCGTTGAGGGAGACAGGGGGCGCCGAACCCAGCAGCCCCAGCATTTT. Translated: CSVEGDRGRRTQQPQHF. The chain uses TRBV29-1 and TRBJ1-5, with TRBD1 matching over 10 bases. Germline CDR1 and CDR2: SQVTM and ANQGSEA. The CDR3 consists of 17 residues. The J segment lost 7 bases and the V segment lost 3 bases, leaving 15 bases of the junction unmatched.

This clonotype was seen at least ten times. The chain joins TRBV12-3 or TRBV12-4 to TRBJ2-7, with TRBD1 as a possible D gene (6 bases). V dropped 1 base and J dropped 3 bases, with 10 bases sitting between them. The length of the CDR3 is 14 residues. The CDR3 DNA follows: TGTGCCAGCAGTTTAGTGGACAGTGTCTACGAGCAGTACTTC. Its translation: CASSLVDSVYEQYF.

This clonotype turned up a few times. Here the CDR3 reads CASTLAGVFYEQYF. The CDR3 DNA follows: TGTGCCAGCACCTTAGCGGGAGTATTCTACGAGCAGTACTTC. The V call is TRBV6-2 or TRBV6-3, the J call TRBJ2-7, with 9 bases matching TRBD2. The CDR3 sequence is 14 residues long. J gave up 3 bases and V 7 bases, and 7 bases lay outside the gene matches. Germline CDR1 and CDR2: MNHEY and SVGEGT.

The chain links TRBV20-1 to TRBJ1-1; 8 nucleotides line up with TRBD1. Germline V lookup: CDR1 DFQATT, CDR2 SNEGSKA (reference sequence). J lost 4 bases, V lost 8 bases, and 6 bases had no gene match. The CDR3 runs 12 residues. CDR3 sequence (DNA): TGCAGTAGTAAGACAGGGGCCACTGAAGCTTTCTTT. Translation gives CSSKTGATEAFF.

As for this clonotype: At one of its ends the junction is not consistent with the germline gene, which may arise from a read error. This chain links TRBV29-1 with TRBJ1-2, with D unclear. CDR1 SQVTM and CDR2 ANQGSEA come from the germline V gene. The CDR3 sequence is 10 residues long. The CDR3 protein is CGVEGTDYTF. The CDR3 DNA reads TGCGGCGTTGAAGGAACTGACTACACCTTC.

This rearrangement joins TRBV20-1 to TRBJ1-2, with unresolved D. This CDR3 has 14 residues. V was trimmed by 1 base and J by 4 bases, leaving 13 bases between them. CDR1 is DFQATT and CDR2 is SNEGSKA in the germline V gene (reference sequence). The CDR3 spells CSARVPLAGYGYTF. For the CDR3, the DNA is TGCAGTGCTAGAGTTCCACTAGCGGGCTATGGCTACACCTTC.

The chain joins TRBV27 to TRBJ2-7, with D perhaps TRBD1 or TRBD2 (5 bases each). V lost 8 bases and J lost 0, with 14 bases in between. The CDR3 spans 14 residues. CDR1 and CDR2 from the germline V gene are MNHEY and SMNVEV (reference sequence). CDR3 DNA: TGTGCCAGCCAGAACCGGGACGACTCCTACGAGCAGTACTTC. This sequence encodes CASQNRDDSYEQYF.

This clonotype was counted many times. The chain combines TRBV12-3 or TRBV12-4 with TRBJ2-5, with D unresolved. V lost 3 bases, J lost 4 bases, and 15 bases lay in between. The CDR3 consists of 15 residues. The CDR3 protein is CASSLRRGMGETQYF. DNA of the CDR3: TGTGCCAGCAGTTTGAGGCGTGGAATGGGAGAGACCCAGTACTTC.

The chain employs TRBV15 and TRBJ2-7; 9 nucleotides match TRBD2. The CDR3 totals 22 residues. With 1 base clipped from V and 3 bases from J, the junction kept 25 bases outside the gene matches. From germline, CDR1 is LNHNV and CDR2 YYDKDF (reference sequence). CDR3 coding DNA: TGTGCCACCAGCAGAGTCCCGTGGCAGATAGCGGGAGCTATACGCCGGGGCTACGAGCAGTACTTC. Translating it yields CATSRVPWQIAGAIRRGYEQYF.

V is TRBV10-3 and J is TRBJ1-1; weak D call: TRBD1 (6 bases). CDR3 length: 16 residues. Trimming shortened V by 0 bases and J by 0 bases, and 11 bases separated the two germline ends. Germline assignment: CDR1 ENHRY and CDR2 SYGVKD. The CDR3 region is CAISESVGGMNTEAFF. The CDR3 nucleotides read TGTGCCATCAGTGAGTCCGTAGGGGGTATGAACACTGAAGCTTTCTTT.

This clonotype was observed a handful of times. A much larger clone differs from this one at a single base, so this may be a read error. Written as DNA, the CDR3 is TGTGTCAGCAGCTTAAGGGGGCGGACAGGGGGCTCACCCCTCCACTTT. Residues: CVSSLRGRTGGSPLHF. The chain couples TRBV7-3 to TRBJ1-6; 11 bases match TRBD1. The CDR3 extends over 16 amino acids. Per the germline V gene, CDR1 is SGHTA and CDR2 is FQGTGA.

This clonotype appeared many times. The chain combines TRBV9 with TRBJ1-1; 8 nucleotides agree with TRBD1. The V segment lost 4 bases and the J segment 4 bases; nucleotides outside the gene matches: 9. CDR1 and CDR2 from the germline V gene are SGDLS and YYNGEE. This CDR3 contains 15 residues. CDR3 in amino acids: CASSPRQGPSTEAFF. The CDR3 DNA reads TGTGCCAGCAGCCCCAGACAGGGGCCCTCCACTGAAGCTTTCTTT.

As DNA, the CDR3 is TGTGCCAGCAGCTTAGCCGGGGACCTCCACTTT. Translating gives CASSLAGDLHF. This chain uses TRBV7-9 with TRBJ1-6; D not resolved. The germline CDR1 and CDR2 sequences are SEHNR and FQNEAQ (reference sequence). Trimming pared 0 bases from V and 15 bases from J, leaving 6 bases between. CDR3 length: 11 amino acids. The full variable domain, in which reference TRBV7-9 and TRBJ1-6 provide the parts outside the CDR3, is DTGVSQNPRHKITKRGQNVTFRCDPISEHNRLYWYRQTLGQGPEFLTYFQNEAQLEKSRLLSDRFSAERPKGSFSTLEIQRTEQGDSAMYLCASSLAGDLHFGNGTRLTVT.

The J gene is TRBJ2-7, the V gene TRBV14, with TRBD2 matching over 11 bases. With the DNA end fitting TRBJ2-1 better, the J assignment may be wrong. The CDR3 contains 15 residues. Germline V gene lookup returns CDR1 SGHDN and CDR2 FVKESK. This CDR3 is CASSQGLAGLSEQFF. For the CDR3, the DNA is TGTGCCAGCAGCCAAGGACTAGCGGGACTCTCTGAGCAGTTCTTC.

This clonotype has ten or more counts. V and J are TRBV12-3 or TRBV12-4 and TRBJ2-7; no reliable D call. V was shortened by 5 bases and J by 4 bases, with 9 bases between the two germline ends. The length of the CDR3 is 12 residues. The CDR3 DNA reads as TGTGCCAGCAGTAGGGCGTCTTACGAGCAGTACTTC. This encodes CASSRASYEQYF.

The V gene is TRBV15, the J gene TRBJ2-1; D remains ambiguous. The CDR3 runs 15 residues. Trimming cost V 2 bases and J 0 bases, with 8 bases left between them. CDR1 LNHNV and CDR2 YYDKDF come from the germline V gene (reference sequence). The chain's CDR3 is CATSRPVGSYNEQFF. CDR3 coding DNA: TGTGCCACCAGCAGACCCGTCGGCTCCTACAATGAGCAGTTCTTC.

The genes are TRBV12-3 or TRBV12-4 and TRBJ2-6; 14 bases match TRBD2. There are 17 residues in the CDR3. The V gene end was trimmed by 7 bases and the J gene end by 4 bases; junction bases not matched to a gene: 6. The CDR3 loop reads CASTGLAGGTGANVLTF. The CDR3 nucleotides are TGTGCCAGCACCGGACTAGCGGGAGGAACCGGGGCCAACGTCCTGACTTTC.

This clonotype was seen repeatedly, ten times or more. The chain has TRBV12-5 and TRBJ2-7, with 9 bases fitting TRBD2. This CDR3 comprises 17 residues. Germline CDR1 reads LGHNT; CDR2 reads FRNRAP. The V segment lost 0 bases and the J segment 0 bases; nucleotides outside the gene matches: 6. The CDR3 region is CASGLVLSGGSSYEQYF. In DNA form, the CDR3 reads TGTGCTAGTGGTTTGGTACTCAGCGGGGGGAGCTCCTACGAGCAGTACTTC.

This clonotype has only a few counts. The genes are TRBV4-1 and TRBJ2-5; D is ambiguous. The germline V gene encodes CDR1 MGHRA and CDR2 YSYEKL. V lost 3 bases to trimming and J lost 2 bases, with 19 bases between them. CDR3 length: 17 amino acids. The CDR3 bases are TGCGCCAGCAGCCAGAGTAAACAGCTCAATCTGCAAGAGACCCAGTACTTC. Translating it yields CASSQSKQLNLQETQYF.

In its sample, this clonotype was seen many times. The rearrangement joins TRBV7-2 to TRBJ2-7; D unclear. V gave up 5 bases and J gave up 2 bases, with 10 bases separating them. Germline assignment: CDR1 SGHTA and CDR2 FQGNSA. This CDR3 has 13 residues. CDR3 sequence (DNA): TGTGCCAGCAGCAACGTCCTTACCTACGAGCAGTACTTC. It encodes CASSNVLTYEQYF. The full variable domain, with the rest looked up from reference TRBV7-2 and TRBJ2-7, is GAGVSQSPSNKVTEKGKDVELRCDPISGHTALYWYRQSLGQGLEFLIYFQGNSAPDKSGLPSDRFSAERTGGSVSTLTIQRTQQEDSAVYLCASSNVLTYEQYFGPGTRLTVT.